The sequence of this T cell receptor beta chain was determined in a study of T cell repertoires in cytomegalovirus infection. Study-level background: Public TCR beta signatures were indicative of both CMV infection and a matching HLA type. Findings of the study overall: It was HLA-C-restricted CMV-specific TCR beta clonotypes that dominated the response ex vivo. Pooled public TCR beta family frequency picked out CMV carriers with the relevant HLA.

Germline V lookup: CDR1 LGHNA, CDR2 YNFKEQ. The CDR3 length is 16 residues. V was clipped by 0 bases and J by 2 bases, with 12 bases between them. This clonotype was observed a handful of times. Its target is unknown. One entry per CDR3 protein results from TCRdb running MiXCR on the reads. This sample has approximately 320,000 distinct CDR3 sequences, with approximately 9.5% found just once. Sequencing was carried out using PBMCs. This chain joins TRBV4-2 and TRBJ2-3; no definite D call. This sequence was found in a human donor in good health (CMV status not recorded). Some clones in this sample may be carry-over from other donors' samples. CDR3 sequence: CASSQEVSNPTDTQYF. The CDR3 DNA sequence: TGTGCCAGCAGCCAAGAAGTATCTAACCCCACAGATACGCAGTATTTT.